This TCR beta chain was sequenced for a study of T-cell memory formation after mild COVID-19. Across the study: The two donors had largely donor-specific TCR clusters. Study findings and constraints: Mainly in CM and EM were contracting CD4+ clones; CD8+ were in EMRA. Clones that contracted from day 15 to 85 were balanced CD4/CD8, while later expanders leaned CD4+.

The authors produced TCR alpha and TCR beta cDNA libraries with sample barcodes and UMIs by 5'RACE using constant-segment primers. TCRdb independently ran MiXCR on the 5' RACE reads; one entry per CDR3 protein. The sample has just under 350,000 distinct CDR3 sequences, over 10% seen once; the top ten hold around a fifth. The CDR3 consists of 13 residues. The germline V gene has CDR1 SQVTM and CDR2 ANQGSEA. Trimming stripped 1 base from V and 6 bases from J, with 10 bases between. This clonotype turned up a few times. As yet, its antigen is unknown. This clonotype was sampled from a man aged 18 to 29 who had mild COVID-19 (a few samples of this study predate the infection). Cell type and time point are not known. The sequenced material came from PBMCs or a T cell subset sorted from them (not recorded which). The chain uses TRBV29-1 and TRBJ2-1, with D unclear. CDR3 sequence: CSVEVPDTNEQFF. The CDR3 coding sequence is TGCAGCGTTGAAGTTCCAGACACCAATGAGCAGTTCTTC.